This entry features one TCR beta chain sequence. Antigen unknown. CDR1 is LNHDA, CDR2 SQIVND, per germline (reference sequence). V shed 2 bases and J shed 8 bases, with 13 bases lying between them. The CDR3 runs 14 residues. Here immunoSEQ multiplex PCR was the method, and the copy in TCRdb shows in-frame clones only, minus some. The sample yields about 58,000 clones, around nine tenths seen once. The source of the sample is a study of identifying expanded T cells in peripheral blood. No infections or other immune events were documented during collection. General observations from the study: Across healthy donors, higher total template counts meant significantly greater approximately two-week count variance. Approximately 1.2 clones differed between technical replicates, versus 16.4 and 19 over time.

V usage is TRBV19 and J usage is TRBJ2-1; no reliable D call. The TCR comes from a person aged 18 to 75 in good health. Input material: blood. The CDR3 sequence: CASSIKTGPHEQFF. The DNA for the CDR3 is TGTGCCAGTAGTATAAAGACCGGGCCGCATGAGCAGTTCTTC. The whole variable domain, remainder taken from reference TRBV19 and TRBJ2-1, is DGGITQSPKYLFRKEGQNVTLSCEQNLNHDAMYWYRQDPGQGLRLIYYSQIVNDFQKGDIAEGYSVSREKKESFPLTVTSAQKNPTAFYLCASSIKTGPHEQFFGPGTRLTVL.